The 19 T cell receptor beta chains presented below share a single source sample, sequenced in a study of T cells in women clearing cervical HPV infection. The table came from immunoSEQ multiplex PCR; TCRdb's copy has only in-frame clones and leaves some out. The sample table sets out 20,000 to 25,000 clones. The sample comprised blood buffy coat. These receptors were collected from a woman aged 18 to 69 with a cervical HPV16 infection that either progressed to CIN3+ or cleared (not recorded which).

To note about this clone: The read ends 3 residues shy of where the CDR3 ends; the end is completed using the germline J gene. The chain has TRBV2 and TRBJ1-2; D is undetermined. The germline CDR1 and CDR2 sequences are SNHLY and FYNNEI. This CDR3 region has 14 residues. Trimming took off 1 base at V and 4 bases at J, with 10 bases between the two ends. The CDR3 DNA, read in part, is TGTGCCAGCAGTGAAGTTTGGCCGAGCTATGGC. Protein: CASSEVWPSYG. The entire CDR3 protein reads CASSEVWPSYGYTF.

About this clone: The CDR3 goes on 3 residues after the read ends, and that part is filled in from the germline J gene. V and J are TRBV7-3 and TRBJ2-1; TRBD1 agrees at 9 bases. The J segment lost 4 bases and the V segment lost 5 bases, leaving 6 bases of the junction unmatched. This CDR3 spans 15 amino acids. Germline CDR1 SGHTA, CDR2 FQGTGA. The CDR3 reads CASSAGQGPYNEQFF. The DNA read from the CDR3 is TGTGCCAGCAGCGCGGGACAGGGTCCTTACAATGAG.

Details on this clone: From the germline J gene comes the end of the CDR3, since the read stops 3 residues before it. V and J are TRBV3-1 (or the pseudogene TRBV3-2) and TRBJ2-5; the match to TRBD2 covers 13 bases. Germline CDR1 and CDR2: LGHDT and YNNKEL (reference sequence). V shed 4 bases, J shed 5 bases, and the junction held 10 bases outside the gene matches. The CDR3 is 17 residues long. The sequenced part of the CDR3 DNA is TGTGCCAGCAGCCGCGAGACTAGCGGGAGGCGGGTGGAGACC. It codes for CASSRETSGRRVET. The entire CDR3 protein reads CASSRETSGRRVETQYF.

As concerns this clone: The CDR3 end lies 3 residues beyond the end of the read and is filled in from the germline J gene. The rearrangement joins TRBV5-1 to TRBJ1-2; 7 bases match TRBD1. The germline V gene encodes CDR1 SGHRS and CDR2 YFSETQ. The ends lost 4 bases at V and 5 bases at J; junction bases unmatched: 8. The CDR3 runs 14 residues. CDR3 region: CASSLPGQSYGYTF. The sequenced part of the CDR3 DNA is TGCGCCAGCAGCCTGCCGGGACAGTCATATGGC.

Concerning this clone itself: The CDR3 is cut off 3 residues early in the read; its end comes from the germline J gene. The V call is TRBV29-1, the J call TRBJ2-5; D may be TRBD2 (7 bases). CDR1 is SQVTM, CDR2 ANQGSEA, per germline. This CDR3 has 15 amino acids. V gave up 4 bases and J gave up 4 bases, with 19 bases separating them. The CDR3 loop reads CSVAKDGGPGETQYF. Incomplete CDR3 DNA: TGCAGCGTTGCGAAAGACGGGGGGCCGGGAGAGACC.

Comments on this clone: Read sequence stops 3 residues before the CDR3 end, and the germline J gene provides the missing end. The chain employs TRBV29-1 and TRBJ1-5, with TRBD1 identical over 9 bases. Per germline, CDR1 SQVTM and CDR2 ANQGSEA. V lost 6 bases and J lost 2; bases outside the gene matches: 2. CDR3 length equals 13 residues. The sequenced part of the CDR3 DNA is TGCAGCGTGGGACAGGGAGGCAATCAGCCC. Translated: CSVGQGGNQP. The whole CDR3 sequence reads CSVGQGGNQPQHF.

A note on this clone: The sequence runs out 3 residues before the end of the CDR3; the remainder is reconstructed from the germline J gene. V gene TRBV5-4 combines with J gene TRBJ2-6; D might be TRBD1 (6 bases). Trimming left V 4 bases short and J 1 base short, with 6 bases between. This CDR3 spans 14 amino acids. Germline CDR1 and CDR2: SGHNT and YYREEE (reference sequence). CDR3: CASSQGSGANVLTF. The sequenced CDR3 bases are TGTGCCAGCAGCCAGGGGTCTGGGGCCAACGTC.

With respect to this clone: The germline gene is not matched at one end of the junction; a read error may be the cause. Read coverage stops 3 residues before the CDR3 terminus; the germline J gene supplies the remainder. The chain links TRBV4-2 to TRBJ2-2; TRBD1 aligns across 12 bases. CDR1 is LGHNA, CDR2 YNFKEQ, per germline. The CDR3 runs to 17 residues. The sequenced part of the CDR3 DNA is TGCGCCAGCAGCTTAGGCCCGGGACAGGGGGCCGCCGGGGAG. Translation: CASSLGPGQGAAGE. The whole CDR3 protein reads CASSLGPGQGAAGELFF.

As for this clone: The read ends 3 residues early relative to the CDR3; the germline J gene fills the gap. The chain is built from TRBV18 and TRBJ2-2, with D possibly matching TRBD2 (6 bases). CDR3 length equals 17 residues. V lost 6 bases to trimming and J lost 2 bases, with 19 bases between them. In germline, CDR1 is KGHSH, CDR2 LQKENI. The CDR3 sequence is CASSPSGRGVNTGELFF. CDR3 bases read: TGTGCCAGCTCGCCCAGCGGGCGGGGTGTCAACACCGGGGAG.

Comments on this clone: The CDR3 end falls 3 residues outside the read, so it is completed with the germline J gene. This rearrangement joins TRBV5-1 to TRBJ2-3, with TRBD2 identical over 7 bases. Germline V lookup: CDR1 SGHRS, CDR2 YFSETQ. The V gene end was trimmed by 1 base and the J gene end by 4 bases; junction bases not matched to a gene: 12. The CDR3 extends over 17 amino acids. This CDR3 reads CASSLTPGPRGADTQYF. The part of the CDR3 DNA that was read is TGCGCCAGCAGCTTGACCCCAGGCCCTCGGGGGGCAGATACG.

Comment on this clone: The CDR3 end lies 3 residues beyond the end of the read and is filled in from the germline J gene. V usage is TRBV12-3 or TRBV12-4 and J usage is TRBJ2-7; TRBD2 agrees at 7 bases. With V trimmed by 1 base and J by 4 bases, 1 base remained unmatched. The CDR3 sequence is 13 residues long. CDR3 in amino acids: CASSLVAGYEQYF. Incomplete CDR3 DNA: TGTGCCAGCAGTTTAGTAGCGGGTTACGAG.

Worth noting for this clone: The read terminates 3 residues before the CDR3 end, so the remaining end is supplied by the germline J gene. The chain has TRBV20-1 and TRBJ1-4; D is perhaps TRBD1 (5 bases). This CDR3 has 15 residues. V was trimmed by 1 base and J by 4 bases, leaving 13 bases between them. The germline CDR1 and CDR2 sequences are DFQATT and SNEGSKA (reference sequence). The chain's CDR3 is CSARGRPQGNEKLFF. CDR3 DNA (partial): TGCAGTGCTAGAGGGAGGCCTCAGGGTAATGAAAAA.

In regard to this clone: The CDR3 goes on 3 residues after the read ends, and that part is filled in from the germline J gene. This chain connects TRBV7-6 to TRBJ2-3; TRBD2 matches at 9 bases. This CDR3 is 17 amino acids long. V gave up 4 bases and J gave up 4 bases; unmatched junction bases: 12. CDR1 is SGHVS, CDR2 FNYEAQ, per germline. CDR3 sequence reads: CASSSSGVAGEPDTQYF. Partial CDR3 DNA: TGTGCCAGCAGCTCATCAGGAGTAGCGGGGGAACCAGATACG.

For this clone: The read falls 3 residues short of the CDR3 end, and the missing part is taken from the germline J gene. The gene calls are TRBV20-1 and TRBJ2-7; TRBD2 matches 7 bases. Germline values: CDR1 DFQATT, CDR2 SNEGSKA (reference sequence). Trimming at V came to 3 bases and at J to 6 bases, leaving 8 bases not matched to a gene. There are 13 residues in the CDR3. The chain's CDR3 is CSASSGTVAEQYF. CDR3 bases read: TGCAGTGCTAGCAGCGGGACGGTCGCCGAG.

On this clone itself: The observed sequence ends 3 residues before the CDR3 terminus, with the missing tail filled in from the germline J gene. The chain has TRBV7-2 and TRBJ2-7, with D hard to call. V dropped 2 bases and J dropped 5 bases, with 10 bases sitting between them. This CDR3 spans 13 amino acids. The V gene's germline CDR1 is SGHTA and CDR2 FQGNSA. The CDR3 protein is CASSLKAPHEQYF. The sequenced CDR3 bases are TGTGCCAGCAGCTTAAAGGCCCCTCACGAG. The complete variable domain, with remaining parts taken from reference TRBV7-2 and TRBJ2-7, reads GAGVSQSPSNKVTEKGKDVELRCDPISGHTALYWYRQSLGQGLEFLIYFQGNSAPDKSGLPSDRFSAERTGGSVSTLTIQRTQQEDSAVYLCASSLKAPHEQYFGPGTRLTVT.

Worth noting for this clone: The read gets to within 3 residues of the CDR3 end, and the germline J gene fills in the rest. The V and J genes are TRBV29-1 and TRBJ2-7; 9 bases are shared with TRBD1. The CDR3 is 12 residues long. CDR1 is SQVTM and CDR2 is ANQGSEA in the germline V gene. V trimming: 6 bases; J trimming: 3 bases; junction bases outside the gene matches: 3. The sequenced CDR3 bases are TGCAGCGTAAGGGACAGGGTCTACGAG. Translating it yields CSVRDRVYE. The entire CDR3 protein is CSVRDRVYEQYF.

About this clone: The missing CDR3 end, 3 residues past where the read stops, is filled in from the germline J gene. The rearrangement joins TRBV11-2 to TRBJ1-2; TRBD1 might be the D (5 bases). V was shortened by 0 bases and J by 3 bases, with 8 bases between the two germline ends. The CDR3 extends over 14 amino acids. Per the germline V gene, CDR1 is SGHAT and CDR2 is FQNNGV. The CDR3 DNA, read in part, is TGTGCCAGCAGCTTAGATGTAGGGGACTATGGC. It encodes CASSLDVGDYG. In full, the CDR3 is CASSLDVGDYGYTF.

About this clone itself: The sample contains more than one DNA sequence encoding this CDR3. Partial CDR3 DNA: TGTGCCAGTAGTGAACAGGGTTTAGGAACCGGGGAG. Its protein product is CASSEQGLGTGE. The CDR3 reads in full as CASSEQGLGTGELFF. J is TRBJ2-2 and V is TRBV19, with D possibly being TRBD1 (6 bases). The read ends 3 residues shy of where the CDR3 ends; the end is completed using the germline J gene. CDR1 is LNHDA, CDR2 SQIVND, per germline (reference sequence). The CDR3 runs 15 residues. Between the trimmed V and J ends, which lost 5 bases and 5 bases, there was a span of 15 bases.

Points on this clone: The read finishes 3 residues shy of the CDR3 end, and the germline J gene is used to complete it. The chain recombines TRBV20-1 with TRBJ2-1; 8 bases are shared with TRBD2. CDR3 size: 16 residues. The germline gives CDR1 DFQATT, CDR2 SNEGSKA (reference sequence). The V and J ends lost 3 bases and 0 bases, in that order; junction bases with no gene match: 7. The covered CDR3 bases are TGCAGTGCTAGCCCCAACGGGGGGGCCTCCTACAATGAG. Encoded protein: CSASPNGGASYNE. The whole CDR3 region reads CSASPNGGASYNEQFF.